The subject of this entry is one TCR beta chain. Germline lookup yields CDR1 MDHEN and CDR2 SYDVKM. Trimming cost V 9 bases and J 1 base, with 9 bases left between them. CDR3 length: 12 residues. This specimen comes from a study of blood T cell repertoires in COVID-19. As originally analysed: The assay estimated nucleated cells by amplifying reference gene primers. Sequencing used immunoSEQ multiplex PCR; TCRdb keeps in-frame clones, though not all of them. From that table come the V and J calls and clone size; the DNA was used to work out D and trimming. The table lists 350,000 or so clones, around 87% of them singletons, with 6.5% to 7% in the top ten.

The chain links TRBV28 to TRBJ2-5, with D tentatively TRBD1 (5 bases). Sequenced input: peripheral blood. The sequence was obtained from a man aged 18 to 30 with active or convalescent COVID-19. Here the CDR3 DNA reads TGTGCCAGTTCAGGGCCCCAAGAGACCCAGTACTTC. It encodes CASSGPQETQYF.